Here is one T cell receptor beta chain with its context. Its antigen remains unknown. These data are taken from a study of cytomegalovirus exposure and HLA in healthy donors. Study-wide findings and caveats: Near-uniform donor sequencing depth was presumed by presence/absence analyses. While the bulk of TCR sequences proved rare, some public TCRs turned up in many donors. A later look showed TCR association rates differing by HLA locus, highest for DRB1 and lowest for HLA-C.

When sampled, the donors appeared nominally healthy, though they likely had unrecorded immune exposures. PCR employed 60 Vbeta and 13 Jbeta primers. Assay used: immunoSEQ multiplex PCR; TCRdb lists only in-frame clones, some missing. The sample holds some 180,000 clones, roughly 80% seen once. The junction had 6 bases not matched to a gene; V was cut back by 4 bases and J by 0 bases. This CDR3 has 16 amino acids. The germline CDR1 and CDR2 sequences are MNHNY and SVGAGI (reference sequence). Material for sequencing was PBMCs. V and J are TRBV6-6 and TRBJ2-3; the match to TRBD1 covers 8 bases. This TCR was sampled from a male donor in good health and CMV-seronegative. This CDR3 is CASSSQGAPSTDTQYF. CDR3 coding DNA: TGTGCCAGCAGTTCTCAGGGGGCCCCCAGCACAGATACGCAGTATTTT.